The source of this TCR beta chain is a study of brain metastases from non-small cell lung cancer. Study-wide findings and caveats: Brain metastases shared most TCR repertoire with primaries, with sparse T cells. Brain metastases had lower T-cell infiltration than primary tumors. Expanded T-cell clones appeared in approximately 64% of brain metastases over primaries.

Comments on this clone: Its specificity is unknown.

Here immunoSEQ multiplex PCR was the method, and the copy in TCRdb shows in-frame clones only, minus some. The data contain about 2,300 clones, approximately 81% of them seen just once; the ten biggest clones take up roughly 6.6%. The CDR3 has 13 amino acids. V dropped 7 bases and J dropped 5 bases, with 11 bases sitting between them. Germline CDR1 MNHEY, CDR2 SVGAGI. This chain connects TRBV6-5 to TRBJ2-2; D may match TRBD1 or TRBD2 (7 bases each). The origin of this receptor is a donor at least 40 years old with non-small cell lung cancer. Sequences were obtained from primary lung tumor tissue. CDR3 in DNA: TGTGCCAGCACCAGGGGGGGAACCGGGGAGCTGTTTTTT. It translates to CASTRGGTGELFF.